This T cell receptor beta chain was captured in a study of blood T cells in healthy people across ages. Then a second PCR, running about 7 to 11 cycles, was carried out with a sample-barcoded 5' primer and a J-beta primer mix. Each cDNA molecule, via a template-switch adaptor with 12 random nucleotides, was tagged. TCRdb reprocessed the 5' RACE reads with MiXCR, giving one entry per CDR3 protein. Of 750,000 to 1,000,000 distinct CDR3 sequences listed, approximately 32% were seen once; the top ten hold more than 8.5%. Each sample gave at least 6 million isolated PBMCs. No fewer than 5 micrograms of total RNA were isolated from every sample. After removal of 4 bases from V and 5 bases from J, the junction contained 5 bases not matched to a gene. The CDR3 consists of 13 residues. Per germline, CDR1 SQVTM and CDR2 ANQGSEA. This clonotype was picked up many times. The data were also submitted as part of a second study, on T cells of mothers and their children. In that study: Reads recorded for TCR beta CDR3 numbered over 9.5 million per mother and approximately 3.2 million per child.

Input material: blood. The sequence was collected from a woman between 40 and 50 years old in good health. This chain joins TRBV29-1 and TRBJ2-5; TRBD1 matches 9 bases. For the CDR3, the DNA is TGCAGCGTTGGCTTTGACAGGGGGGAGACCCAGTACTTC. Encoded protein: CSVGFDRGETQYF. The complete variable domain, with remaining parts taken from reference TRBV29-1 and TRBJ2-5, reads SAVISQKPSRDICQRGTSLTIQCQVDSQVTMMFWYRQQPGQSLTLIATANQGSEATYESGFVIDKFPISRPNLTFSTLTVSNMSPEDSSIYLCSVGFDRGETQYFGPGTRLLVL.